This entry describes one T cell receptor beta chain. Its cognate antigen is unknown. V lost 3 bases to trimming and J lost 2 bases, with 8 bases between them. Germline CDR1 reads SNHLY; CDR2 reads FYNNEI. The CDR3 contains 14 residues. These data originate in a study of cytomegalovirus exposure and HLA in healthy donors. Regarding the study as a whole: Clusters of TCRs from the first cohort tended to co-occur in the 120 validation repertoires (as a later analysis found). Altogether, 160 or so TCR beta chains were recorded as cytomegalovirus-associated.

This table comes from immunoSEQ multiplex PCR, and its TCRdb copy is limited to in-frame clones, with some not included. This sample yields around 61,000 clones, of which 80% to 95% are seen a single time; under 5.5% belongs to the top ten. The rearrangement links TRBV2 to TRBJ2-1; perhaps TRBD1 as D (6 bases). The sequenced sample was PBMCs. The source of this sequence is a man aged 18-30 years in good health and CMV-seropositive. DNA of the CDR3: TGTGCCAGCAGTGAGGGGACAACCTACAATGAGCAGTTCTTC. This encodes CASSEGTTYNEQFF.